The 12 T cell receptor beta chains reported below all come from one sample, sequenced in a study of T cell responses to AZD1222 COVID-19 vaccine. The method was immunoSEQ multiplex PCR; TCRdb's version includes in-frame clones alone and lacks a portion of them. The sample holds about 100,000 clones, about nine tenths seen once. The sequencing used peripheral blood, collected on day 0 of AZD1222 vaccination. These TCRs come from an adult in good health.

The chain is built from TRBV3-1 (or the pseudogene TRBV3-2) and TRBJ2-7; 8 bases are shared with TRBD2. The germline V gene encodes CDR1 LGHDT and CDR2 YNNKEL (reference sequence). The CDR3 extends over 14 amino acids. The V segment lost 1 base and the J segment 4 bases; nucleotides outside the gene matches: 3. The CDR3, as DNA: TGTGCCAGCAGCCAAGCGGGAGGGCCTTACGAGCAGTACTTC. This translates into CASSQAGGPYEQYF.

The chain carries TRBV27 and TRBJ2-4; weak D call: TRBD2 (6 bases). CDR3 length: 16 residues. Germline CDR1 and CDR2: MNHEY and SMNVEV (reference sequence). Between the trimmed V and J ends, which lost 0 bases and 3 bases, there was a span of 12 bases. The CDR3 coding sequence is TGTGCCAGCAGTTTATCGTGGGGGGAAATCAAAAACATTCAGTACTTC. Its protein is CASSLSWGEIKNIQYF.

The chain combines TRBV7-3 with TRBJ1-2; the D is unclear. The V and J ends lost 5 bases and 6 bases respectively, with 19 bases between them. The CDR3 runs 15 residues. Germline-derived CDR1 and CDR2 are SGHTA and FQGTGA. The chain's CDR3 is CASSPYQDGGDGYTF. The CDR3 region has the DNA TGTGCCAGCAGCCCCTACCAGGACGGCGGGGATGGCTACACCTTC.

The gene calls are TRBV9 and TRBJ1-4; 10 bases match TRBD1. V shed 0 bases, J shed 7 bases, and the junction held 6 bases outside the gene matches. The V gene's germline CDR1 is SGDLS and CDR2 YYNGEE. This CDR3 has 16 amino acids. CDR3 DNA: TGTGCCAGCAGCGTAGGGGGACAGGGGCTAACTGAAAAACTGTTTTTT. It encodes CASSVGGQGLTEKLFF.

V gene TRBV9 combines with J gene TRBJ2-1, with 13 bases aligning to TRBD2. V lost 4 bases, J lost 6 bases, and 10 bases stayed unmatched. Germline-derived CDR1 and CDR2 are SGDLS and YYNGEE. The CDR3 runs 17 residues. The CDR3 loop reads CASSTRTSGSVGNEQFF. In nucleotides, the CDR3 is TGTGCCAGCAGCACGAGGACTAGCGGGAGTGTAGGCAATGAGCAGTTCTTC.

This chain connects TRBV5-4 to TRBJ2-5, with TRBD1 matching 9 bases. The V gene end was trimmed by 4 bases and the J gene end by 4 bases; junction bases not matched to a gene: 8. Germline values: CDR1 SGHNT, CDR2 YYREEE (reference sequence). This CDR3 region has 15 residues. CDR3 in amino acids: CASSNRDRVSETQYF. CDR3 DNA sequence: TGTGCCAGCAGCAACCGGGACAGGGTGTCAGAGACCCAGTACTTC.

The chain is built from TRBV28 and TRBJ1-2; 10 bases are a match to TRBD1. CDR3 length: 16 residues. Per the germline V gene, CDR1 is MDHEN and CDR2 is SYDVKM. Trimming took 6 bases from V and 8 from J; bases not matched to a gene: 15. The CDR3 reads CASSPRGTGVGGGYTF. CDR3 in DNA: TGTGCCAGCAGCCCTCGGGGGACAGGGGTAGGTGGGGGCTACACCTTC.

The chain recombines TRBV28 with TRBJ1-2; TRBD1 might be the D (6 bases). Trimming left V 3 bases short and J 4 bases short, with 9 bases between. Germline CDR1 MDHEN, CDR2 SYDVKM. The CDR3 extends over 13 amino acids. This CDR3 is CASSFGQLYGYTF. The CDR3 nucleotides read TGTGCCAGCAGTTTCGGACAGCTCTATGGCTACACCTTC.

The chain carries TRBV5-5 and TRBJ2-7; 7 bases line up with TRBD1. CDR3 size: 14 residues. The germline CDR1 and CDR2 sequences are SGHKS and YYEKEE (reference sequence). J lost 6 bases, V lost 4 bases, and 10 bases had no gene match. The CDR3 coding sequence is TGTGCCAGCAGCCGGACACAGGGGTACAGCGAGCAGTACTTC. Translating it yields CASSRTQGYSEQYF.

J is TRBJ2-1 and V is TRBV25-1; no reliable D call. CDR3 length: 11 residues. Per the germline V gene, CDR1 is MGHDK and CDR2 is SYGVNS. V gave up 2 bases and J gave up 9 bases, with 5 bases separating them. The CDR3, as DNA: TGTGCCAGCAGTGAAGATATTGAGCAGTTCTTC. Protein product: CASSEDIEQFF.

The chain employs TRBV18 and TRBJ1-4, with D hard to call. Germline V gene lookup returns CDR1 KGHSH and CDR2 LQKENI. Trimming cost V 3 bases and J 5 bases, with 13 bases left between them. The CDR3 covers 15 residues. As DNA, the CDR3 is TGTGCCAGCTCACCGCAGGCGGAAGAAAATGAAAAACTGTTTTTT. Protein sequence: CASSPQAEENEKLFF.

The V and J genes are TRBV24-1 and TRBJ2-1, with D uncertain. The germline V gene encodes CDR1 KGHDR and CDR2 SFDVKD. Trimming took 1 base from V and 5 from J, leaving 8 bases between them. This CDR3 region has 14 residues. CDR3 sequence (DNA): TGTGCCACCAGTGATTTTTGGTCGGACAATGAGCAGTTCTTC. Translation gives CATSDFWSDNEQFF.